This T cell receptor beta chain comes out of a study of control samples from healthy donors and cancer patients. The assay was immunoSEQ multiplex PCR, and TCRdb's table has in-frame clones only and misses some. The sample gives about 94,000 clones, around 87% of which show up once; 1.3% is in the top ten. The TCR originated in a woman aged 45-59 years in good health. The sample was blood.

CDR3 amino acids: CASSQDFAGAGNTIYF. In DNA, the CDR3 is TGTGCCAGCAGCCAAGATTTTGCAGGGGCTGGAAACACCATATATTTT. This chain uses TRBV14 with TRBJ1-3; D perhaps matches TRBD1 (6 bases). Trimming cost V 0 bases and J 2 bases, with 11 bases left between them. The CDR3 has 16 amino acids. CDR1 is SGHDN, CDR2 FVKESK, per germline.